Listed here is a single TCR beta chain. Its antigen remains unidentified. The method was immunoSEQ multiplex PCR; TCRdb's version includes in-frame clones alone and lacks a portion of them. The sample carries 70,000 to 80,000 clones, roughly 90% recorded once. Samples of blood were obtained at baseline, on cycle 4 day 1, and on cycle 7 day 1. The data were taken from a study of OX40 agonist ivuxolimab in advanced cancers. Germline loops: CDR1 LNHDA, CDR2 SQIVND (reference sequence). Trimming shortened V by 0 bases and J by 2 bases, and 14 bases separated the two germline ends. There are 16 residues in the CDR3. Findings of the study overall: Antigen specificity remained undetermined for the expanded peripheral T cells. More expanded clones were found, on average, in CD8+ than in CD4+ T cells. Some of the lowest clonal expansion was seen in partial responders at 0.1-3.0 mg/kg.

This TCR was recovered from an adult with an advanced solid tumor such as melanoma, head and neck, liver or kidney cancer. This sample comprised CD4+ or CD8+ T cells sorted from blood, obtained in a trial of the OX40 agonist ivuxolimab. The chain carries TRBV19 and TRBJ2-7; D ambiguous. CDR3 sequence reads: CASSIDSGVKAYEQYF. CDR3 nucleotide sequence: TGTGCCAGTAGTATAGATAGTGGAGTAAAGGCCTACGAGCAGTACTTC.